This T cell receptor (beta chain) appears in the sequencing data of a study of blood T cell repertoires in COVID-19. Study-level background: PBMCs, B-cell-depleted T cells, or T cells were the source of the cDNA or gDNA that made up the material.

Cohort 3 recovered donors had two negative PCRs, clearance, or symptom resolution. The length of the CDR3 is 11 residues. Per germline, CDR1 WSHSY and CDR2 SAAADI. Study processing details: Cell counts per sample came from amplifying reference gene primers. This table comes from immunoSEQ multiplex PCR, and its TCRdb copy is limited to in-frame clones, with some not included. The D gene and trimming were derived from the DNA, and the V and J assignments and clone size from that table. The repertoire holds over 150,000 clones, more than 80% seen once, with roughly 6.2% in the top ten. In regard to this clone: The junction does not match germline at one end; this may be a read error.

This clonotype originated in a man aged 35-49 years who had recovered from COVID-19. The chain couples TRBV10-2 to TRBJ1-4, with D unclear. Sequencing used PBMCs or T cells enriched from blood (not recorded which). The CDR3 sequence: CASSELEKLFF. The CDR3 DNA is TGCGCCAGCAGTGAATTAGAAAAACTATTTTTT.